This T cell receptor beta chain was captured by sequencing in a study of technical replicates of blood from several donors. The protocol was immunoSEQ multiplex PCR, while the TCRdb copy is restricted to in-frame clones and leaves out a portion. The sample yields some 47,000 clones, around 90% seen once. Germline values: CDR1 LGHNA, CDR2 YNFKEQ. The CDR3 has 15 amino acids. The junction had 4 bases not matched to a gene; V was cut back by 3 bases and J by 2 bases. This clone was counted between two and nine times. This TCR came from a human donor in good health. Some clones in this sample may be carry-over from other donors' samples. The sequenced material came from PBMCs. The chain recombines TRBV4-2 with TRBJ2-5; 9 positions match TRBD2. In DNA form, the CDR3 reads TGTGCCAGCAGCCAGTGGACTAGCGCTCAAGAGACCCAGTACTTC. The encoded protein is CASSQWTSAQETQYF.